These T cell receptor beta chains were read from a single sample in a study of cytomegalovirus exposure and HLA in healthy donors. Sequencing used immunoSEQ multiplex PCR; TCRdb keeps in-frame clones, though not all of them. Altogether about 170,000 clones are present, roughly nine tenths being singletons, with the ten largest covering roughly 5.8%. Sequencing was performed on PBMCs. The receptors derive from a woman aged 30 to 39 in good health and CMV-seronegative. Each CDR3 is given without its conserved first and last residue. D genes are given only for firm matches. Size is stated for part of the rows, as once, few or many counts, or as a class when the clone is expanded.

d_gene,abundance,v_gene,CDR3aa
NA,NA,TRBV29-1,SVRGGSQLSYGYT
NA,NA,TRBV4-1,ASSQTPGGTEAF
NA,once,TRBV5-1,ASATTGTQETQY
TRBD2,NA,TRBV5-5,ASSSTGGALVTGELF
TRBD2,once,TRBV10-3,ATRGGNIETQY
NA,NA,TRBV19,ASSWRAGELF
NA,NA,TRBV5-6,ASSLVQTNTGELF
TRBD2,NA,TRBV27,ASSLWLAGGSYNEQF
NA,NA,TRBV6-5,ASSYSIGGVTEAF
NA,NA,TRBV11-2,ASSPRYVPGQETQY
NA,NA,TRBV27,ASSPRKDYEQY
NA,NA,TRBV7-9,ASSPGYYGYT
NA,NA,TRBV4-3,ASSQDITSHERSYT
NA,NA,TRBV4-3,ASSQEPNPTWARGTGELF
NA,few,TRBV5-1,ASSIVPELGEQY
NA,NA,TRBV6-5,ASSSAGTNTEAF
TRBD1,NA,TRBV4-3,ASSQDPGQGFPY
NA,NA,TRBV14,ASSYRSTGELF
NA,few,TRBV7-9,ASSETYGYT
NA,NA,TRBV6-5,ASSYSGTLNTEAF
NA,NA,TRBV28,ASIYGEGYGYT
NA,NA,TRBV4-1,ASSFDRSTYEQY
NA,NA,TRBV7-9,ASGRSGNTIY
NA,NA,TRBV4-3,ASSQAHWENTEAF
NA,NA,TRBV7-9,ASSLGSGSSTDTQY
TRBD1,NA,TRBV27,ASSLQGEAYEQY
NA,once,TRBV5-4,ASSLPASLGKYEQY
NA,NA,TRBV29-1,SVESRGSDEQY
TRBD1,NA,TRBV2,ASSEYPGGSWNEKLF
NA,NA,TRBV9,ASSATESQETQY
NA,NA,TRBV11-2,ASSIDGYMGELF
NA,NA,TRBV2,ASHPGGGTTGELF
NA,NA,TRBV25-1,ASSVPSVANEKLF
NA,NA,TRBV21-1,ASSKVRYSLGAF
NA,NA,TRBV5-1,ASSSSLTEYNSPLH
NA,NA,TRBV4-3,ASSQDRGGRGGEQF
NA,NA,TRBV27,ASSFGGRRETQY
NA,NA,TRBV19,ASSIPQGRINEQF
NA,NA,TRBV4-1,ASSQDQGSVFSYEQY
NA,NA,TRBV5-6,ASSLDQTAETQY
NA,NA,TRBV7-8,ASSPRTGLNEKLF
NA,NA,TRBV14,ASSHYLTVATEAF
TRBD1,NA,TRBV30,AWGITGGYTDTQY
TRBD1,few,TRBV5-4,ATSGQDTEAF
NA,NA,TRBV20-1,SASTWSGAF
TRBD1,NA,TRBV7-3,ASSLTRDRPYEQY
NA,few,TRBV7-3,ASSLFEGGYGYT